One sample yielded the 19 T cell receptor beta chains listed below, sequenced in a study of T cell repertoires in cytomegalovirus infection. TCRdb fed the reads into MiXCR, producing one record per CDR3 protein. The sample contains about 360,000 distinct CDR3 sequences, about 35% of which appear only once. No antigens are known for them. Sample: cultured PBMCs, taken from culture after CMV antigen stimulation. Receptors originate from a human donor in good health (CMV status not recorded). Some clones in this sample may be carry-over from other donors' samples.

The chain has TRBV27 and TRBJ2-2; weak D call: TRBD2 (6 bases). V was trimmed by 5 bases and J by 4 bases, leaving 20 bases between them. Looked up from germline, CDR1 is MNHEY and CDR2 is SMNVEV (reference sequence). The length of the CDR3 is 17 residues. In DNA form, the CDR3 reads TGTGCCAGCAGTCCCAATAGTGCGGGGTCGAGCACCGGGGAGCTGTTTTTT. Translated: CASSPNSAGSSTGELFF.

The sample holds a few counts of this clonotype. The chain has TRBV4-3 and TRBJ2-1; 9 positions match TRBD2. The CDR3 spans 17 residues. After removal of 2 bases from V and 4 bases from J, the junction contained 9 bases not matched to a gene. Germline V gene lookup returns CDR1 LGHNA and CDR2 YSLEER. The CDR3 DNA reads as TGCGCCAGCAGCCAAAACCCCCCTAGCGGGACGTACAATGAGCAGTTCTTC. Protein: CASSQNPPSGTYNEQFF.

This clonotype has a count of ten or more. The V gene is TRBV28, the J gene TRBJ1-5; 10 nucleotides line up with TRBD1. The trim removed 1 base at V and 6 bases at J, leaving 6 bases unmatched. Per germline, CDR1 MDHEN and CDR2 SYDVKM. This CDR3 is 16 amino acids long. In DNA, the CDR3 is TGTGCCAGCAGTTTATACGCCGGGACAGGGGCTCAGCCCCAGCATTTT. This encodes CASSLYAGTGAQPQHF.

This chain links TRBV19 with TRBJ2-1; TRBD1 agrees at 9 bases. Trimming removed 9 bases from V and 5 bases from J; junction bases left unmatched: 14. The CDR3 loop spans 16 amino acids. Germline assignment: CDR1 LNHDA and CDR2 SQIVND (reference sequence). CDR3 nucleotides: TGTGCCAGGAACCCGGGCGGGACAGGGAAGGACAATGAGCAGTTCTTC. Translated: CARNPGGTGKDNEQFF.

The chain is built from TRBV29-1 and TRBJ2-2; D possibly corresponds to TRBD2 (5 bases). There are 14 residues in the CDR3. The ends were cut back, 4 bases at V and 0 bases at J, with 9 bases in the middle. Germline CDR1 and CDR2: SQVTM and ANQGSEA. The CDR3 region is CSVGVATNTGELFF. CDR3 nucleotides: TGCAGCGTTGGAGTAGCGACGAACACCGGGGAGCTGTTTTTT.

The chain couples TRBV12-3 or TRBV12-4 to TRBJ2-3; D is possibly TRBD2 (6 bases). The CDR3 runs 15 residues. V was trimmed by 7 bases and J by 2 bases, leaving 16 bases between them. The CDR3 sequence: CASTGTAGSTDTQYF. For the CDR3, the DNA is TGTGCCAGCACAGGGACCGCGGGGTCCACAGATACGCAGTATTTT.

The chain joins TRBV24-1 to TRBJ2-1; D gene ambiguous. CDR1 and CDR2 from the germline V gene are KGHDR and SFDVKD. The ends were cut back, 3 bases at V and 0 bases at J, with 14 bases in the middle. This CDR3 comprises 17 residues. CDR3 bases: TGTGCCACCAGTGATCCCGGTGACGGCAGCTCCTACAATGAGCAGTTCTTC. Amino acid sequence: CATSDPGDGSSYNEQFF.

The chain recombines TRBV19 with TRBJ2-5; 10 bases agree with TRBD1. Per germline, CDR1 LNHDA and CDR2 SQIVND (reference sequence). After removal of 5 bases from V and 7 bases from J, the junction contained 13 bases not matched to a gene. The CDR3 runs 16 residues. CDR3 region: CASSARDRGPPGTQYF. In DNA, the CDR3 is TGTGCCAGTAGTGCACGGGACAGGGGCCCTCCAGGGACCCAGTACTTC.

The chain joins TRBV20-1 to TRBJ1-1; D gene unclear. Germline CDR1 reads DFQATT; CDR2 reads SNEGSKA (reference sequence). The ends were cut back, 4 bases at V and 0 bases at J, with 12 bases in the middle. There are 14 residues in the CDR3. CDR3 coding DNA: TGCAGTGCTAAACAGACTGGCTTGAACACTGAAGCTTTCTTT. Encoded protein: CSAKQTGLNTEAFF.

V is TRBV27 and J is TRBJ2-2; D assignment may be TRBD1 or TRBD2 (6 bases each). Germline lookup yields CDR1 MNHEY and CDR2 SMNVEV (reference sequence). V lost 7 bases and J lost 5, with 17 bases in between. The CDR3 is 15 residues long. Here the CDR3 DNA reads TGTGCCAGCAAGAAGGGGAAGGGGGGTACCGGGGAGCTGTTTTTT. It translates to CASKKGKGGTGELFF.

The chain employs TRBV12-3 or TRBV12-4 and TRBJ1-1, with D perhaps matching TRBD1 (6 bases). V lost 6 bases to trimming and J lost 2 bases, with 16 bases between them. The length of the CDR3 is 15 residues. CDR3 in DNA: TGTGCCAGCAGCCTTCCTCTGGGACACAACACTGAAGCTTTCTTT. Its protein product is CASSLPLGHNTEAFF.

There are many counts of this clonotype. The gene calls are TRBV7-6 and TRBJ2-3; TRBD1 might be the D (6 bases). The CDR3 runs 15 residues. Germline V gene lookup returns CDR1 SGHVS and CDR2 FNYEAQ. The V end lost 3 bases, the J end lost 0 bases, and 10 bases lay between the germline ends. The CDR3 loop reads CASSLDSPSTDTQYF. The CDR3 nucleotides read TGTGCCAGCAGCTTGGACAGTCCTAGCACAGATACGCAGTATTTT.

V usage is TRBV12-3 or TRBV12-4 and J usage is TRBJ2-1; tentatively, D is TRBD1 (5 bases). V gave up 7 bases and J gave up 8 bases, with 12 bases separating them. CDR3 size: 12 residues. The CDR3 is CASTWGADEQFF. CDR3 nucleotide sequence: TGTGCCAGCACCTGGGGCGCGGATGAGCAGTTCTTC.

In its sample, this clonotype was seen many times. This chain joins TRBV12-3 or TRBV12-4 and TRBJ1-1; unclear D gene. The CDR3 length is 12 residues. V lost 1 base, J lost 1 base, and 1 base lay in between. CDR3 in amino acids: CASSLENTEAFF. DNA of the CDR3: TGTGCCAGCAGTTTAGAGAACACTGAAGCTTTCTTT.

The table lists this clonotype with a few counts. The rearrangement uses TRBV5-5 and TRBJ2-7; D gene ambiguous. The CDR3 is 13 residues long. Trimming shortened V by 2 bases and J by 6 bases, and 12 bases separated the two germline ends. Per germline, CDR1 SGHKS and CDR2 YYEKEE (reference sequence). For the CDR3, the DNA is TGTGCCAGCAGCTTCGAGGCCCCCTCCGAGCAGTACTTC. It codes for CASSFEAPSEQYF.

As DNA, the CDR3 is TGTGCCAGCAGGAGACAGGGCTACGAGCAGTACTTC. Residues: CASRRQGYEQYF. V and J are TRBV12-3 or TRBV12-4 and TRBJ2-7, with 7 positions matching TRBD1. V was clipped by 6 bases and J by 3 bases; unmatched bases: 2. The CDR3 extends over 12 amino acids.

CDR3 in DNA: TGTGCCAGCAGTCCCCGTTACGAAGGGACAGTCTATGGCTACACCTTC. This translates into CASSPRYEGTVYGYTF. This chain joins TRBV12-3 or TRBV12-4 and TRBJ1-2; 7 positions agree with TRBD1. The junction had 13 bases not matched to a gene; V was cut back by 5 bases and J by 4 bases. The CDR3 length is 16 residues.

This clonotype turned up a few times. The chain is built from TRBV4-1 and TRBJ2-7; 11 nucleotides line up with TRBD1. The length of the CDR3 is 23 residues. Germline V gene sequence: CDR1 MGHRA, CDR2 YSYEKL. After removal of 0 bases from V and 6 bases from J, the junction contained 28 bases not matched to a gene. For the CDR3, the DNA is TGCGCCAGCAGCCAAGATAAATACTTGGACAGGGGGCGGAACTCTCGTCCCTTTACCGAGCAGTACGTC. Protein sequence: CASSQDKYLDRGRNSRPFTEQYV.

The CDR3 protein is CASSFLPGTLNEQFF. Here the CDR3 DNA reads TGTGCCAGCAGTTTCCTTCCCGGGACACTGAATGAGCAGTTCTTC. The chain links TRBV27 to TRBJ2-1; the D gene is possibly TRBD1 (6 bases). Per germline, CDR1 MNHEY and CDR2 SMNVEV (reference sequence). The V end was cut by 3 bases, the J end by 7 bases, with 16 bases between. The CDR3 loop spans 15 amino acids.